What follows are 9 T cell receptor beta chains derived from one specimen sequenced in a study of CD8+ T cells in alopecia areata. Investigators isolated RNA and reverse transcribed it into cDNA to act as the sequencing template. Here immunoSEQ multiplex PCR was the method, and the copy in TCRdb shows in-frame clones only, minus some. The repertoire holds roughly 150,000 clones, with 55% as singletons. The material sequenced was CD4+ T cells sorted from blood. The receptor set was obtained from a human donor in good health.

This clone has a handful of counts. V is TRBV29-1 and J is TRBJ1-5; TRBD1 aligns across 7 bases. The V gene's germline CDR1 is SQVTM and CDR2 ANQGSEA. The CDR3 consists of 12 residues. J gave up 6 bases and V 7 bases, and 6 bases lay outside the gene matches. The CDR3, as DNA: TGCAGCGCGAAAACAGGGGCTCAGCCCCAGCATTTT. Its translation: CSAKTGAQPQHF. Full variable domain (rest looked up from reference TRBV29-1 and TRBJ1-5): SAVISQKPSRDICQRGTSLTIQCQVDSQVTMMFWYRQQPGQSLTLIATANQGSEATYESGFVIDKFPISRPNLTFSTLTVSNMSPEDSSIYLCSAKTGAQPQHFGDGTRLSIL.

The chain combines TRBV28 with TRBJ2-4; D might be TRBD2 (6 bases). Germline CDR1 is MDHEN and CDR2 is SYDVKM. The CDR3 runs to 16 residues. With 8 bases removed from V and 0 bases from J, the gap between germline ends came to 17 bases. In nucleotides, the CDR3 is TGTGCCAGCGGGGAGGCAGGCCTAGGAGCCAAAAACATTCAGTACTTC. As protein: CASGEAGLGAKNIQYF.

J is TRBJ2-7 and V is TRBV28; D possibly matches TRBD1 or TRBD2 (6 bases each). V lost 8 bases and J 5 bases, leaving 19 bases between the germline ends. This CDR3 is 14 amino acids long. The V gene's germline CDR1 is MDHEN and CDR2 SYDVKM. The CDR3 DNA is TGTGCCAGCCGAGGAGGGTACAGGGCCAACGAGCAGTACTTC. Its translation is CASRGGYRANEQYF.

The count of this clone is one. The chain combines TRBV29-1 with TRBJ1-1, with D perhaps matching TRBD1 (6 bases). The germline V gene encodes CDR1 SQVTM and CDR2 ANQGSEA. The CDR3 consists of 12 residues. V gave up 6 bases and J gave up 6 bases, with 14 bases separating them. The CDR3 here is CSVVGAISEAFF. Here the CDR3 DNA reads TGCAGCGTGGTGGGGGCGATCTCTGAAGCTTTCTTT.

V usage is TRBV5-6 and J usage is TRBJ2-7; possibly TRBD2 for D (5 bases). This CDR3 contains 12 residues. Trimming cost V 3 bases and J 7 bases, with 11 bases left between them. Germline CDR1 reads SGHDT; CDR2 reads YYEEEE. The CDR3 nucleotides read TGTGCCAGCAGCTCCCCGGGAAGGGAGCAGTACTTC. This encodes CASSSPGREQYF. Looking up the rest from reference TRBV5-6 and TRBJ2-7 gives the full variable domain: DAGVTQSPTHLIKTRGQQVTLRCSPKSGHDTVSWYQQALGQGPQFIFQYYEEEERQRGNFPDRFSGHQFPNYSSELNVNALLLGDSALYLCASSSPGREQYFGPGTRLTVT.

The table lists this clone with a count of one. The V and J genes are TRBV29-1 and TRBJ2-4; D remains unclear. Germline V gene sequence: CDR1 SQVTM, CDR2 ANQGSEA. V was pared by 4 bases and J by 8 bases, with 12 bases between. The CDR3 consists of 12 residues. The CDR3 sequence: CSVAVTRHIQYF. CDR3 nucleotide sequence: TGCAGCGTTGCAGTGACTCGACACATTCAGTACTTC.

This clone turned up a few times. The rearrangement uses TRBV30 and TRBJ1-5; D remains unclear. The CDR3 extends over 13 amino acids. Trimming removed 2 bases at V and 4 bases at J, with 9 bases between. The germline V gene has CDR1 GTSNPN and CDR2 SVGIG (reference sequence). For the CDR3, the DNA is TGTGCCTGGAGTATTCGGGTTAATCAGCCCCAGCATTTT. Encoded protein: CAWSIRVNQPQHF.

This clone turned up a few times. The chain links TRBV7-2 to TRBJ2-2; D not certain. The CDR3 is 15 residues long. The germline V gene has CDR1 SGHTA and CDR2 FQGNSA. V was cut by 9 bases and J by 3 bases, with 17 bases left in between. CDR3 residues: CASMVVGLDTGELFF. The CDR3 nucleotides are TGTGCCAGTATGGTGGTGGGATTAGACACCGGGGAGCTGTTTTTT.

This sequence joins TRBV18 and TRBJ2-5; D gene ambiguous. The germline gives CDR1 KGHSH, CDR2 LQKENI. Trimming cost V 2 bases and J 5 bases, with 9 bases left between them. This CDR3 contains 13 residues. CDR3: CASSPTLSETQYF. The CDR3 bases are TGTGCCAGCTCACCAACGTTGTCGGAGACCCAGTACTTC.